This T cell receptor (beta chain) came from a study of blood T cell repertoires in COVID-19. Study summary: Sites across the United States, Italy and Spain contributed samples from acute and convalescent COVID-19. From T cells, B-cell-depleted T cells, or PBMCs came the material, which was cDNA or gDNA.

Germline V gene data show CDR1 as SGHNT and CDR2 as YYREEE (reference sequence). Unmatched junction bases numbered 15, after V lost 4 bases and J lost 5 bases. The CDR3 is 17 amino acids. Original handling: Researchers report that nucleated cell counts were estimated from reference gene primer amplification. The repertoire was sequenced with immunoSEQ multiplex PCR; TCRdb's copy has only in-frame clones and lacks some. V, J and clone size were drawn from that table, and D and trimming were deduced from the DNA. This sample has under 250,000 clones, with approximately 89% found just once. The receptor was isolated from an older woman who had recovered from COVID-19. V usage is TRBV5-4 and J usage is TRBJ2-1; 7 bases align to TRBD2. Sequenced input: peripheral blood. The CDR3 loop reads CASSQEGGNVFNNEQFF. CDR3 DNA sequence: TGTGCCAGCAGCCAGGAGGGAGGGAATGTCTTTAACAATGAGCAGTTCTTC. Variable domain in full (rest from reference TRBV5-4 and TRBJ2-1): ETGVTQSPTHLIKTRGQQVTLRCSSQSGHNTVSWYQQALGQGPQFIFQYYREEENGRGNFPPRFSGLQFPNYSSELNVNALELDDSALYLCASSQEGGNVFNNEQFFGPGTRLTVL.